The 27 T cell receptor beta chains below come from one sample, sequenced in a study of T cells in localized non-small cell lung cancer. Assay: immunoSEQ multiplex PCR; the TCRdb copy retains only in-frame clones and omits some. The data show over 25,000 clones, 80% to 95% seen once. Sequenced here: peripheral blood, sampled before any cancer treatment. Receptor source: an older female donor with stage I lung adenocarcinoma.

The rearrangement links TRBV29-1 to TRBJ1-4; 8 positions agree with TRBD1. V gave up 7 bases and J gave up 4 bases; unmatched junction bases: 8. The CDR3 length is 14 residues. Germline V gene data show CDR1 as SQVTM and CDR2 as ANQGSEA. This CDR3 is CSAITGGFNEKLFF. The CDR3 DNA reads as TGCAGCGCGATAACAGGGGGATTTAATGAAAAACTGTTTTTT.

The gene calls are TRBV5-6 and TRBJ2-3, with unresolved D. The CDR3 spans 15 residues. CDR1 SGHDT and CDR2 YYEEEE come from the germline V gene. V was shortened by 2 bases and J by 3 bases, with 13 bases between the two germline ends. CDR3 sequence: CASSFSSTNTDTQYF. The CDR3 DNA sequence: TGTGCCAGCAGCTTTTCGAGTACGAATACAGATACGCAGTATTTT.

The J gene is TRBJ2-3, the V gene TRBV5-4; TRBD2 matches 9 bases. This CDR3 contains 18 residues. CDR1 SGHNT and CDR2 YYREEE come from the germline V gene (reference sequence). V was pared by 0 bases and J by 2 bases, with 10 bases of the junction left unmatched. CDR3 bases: TGTGCCAGCAGCTTGGGCATAGGGACTAGCTGGCCCACAGATACGCAGTATTTT. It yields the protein CASSLGIGTSWPTDTQYF. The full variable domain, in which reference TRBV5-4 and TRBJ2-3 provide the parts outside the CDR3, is ETGVTQSPTHLIKTRGQQVTLRCSSQSGHNTVSWYQQALGQGPQFIFQYYREEENGRGNFPPRFSGLQFPNYSSELNVNALELDDSALYLCASSLGIGTSWPTDTQYFGPGTRLTVL.

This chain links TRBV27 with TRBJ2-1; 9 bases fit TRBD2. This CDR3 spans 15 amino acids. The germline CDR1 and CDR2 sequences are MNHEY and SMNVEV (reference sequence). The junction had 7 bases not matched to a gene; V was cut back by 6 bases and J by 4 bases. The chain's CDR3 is CASSPAGGLYNEQFF. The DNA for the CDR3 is TGTGCCAGCAGCCCTGCGGGGGGGTTATACAATGAGCAGTTCTTC.

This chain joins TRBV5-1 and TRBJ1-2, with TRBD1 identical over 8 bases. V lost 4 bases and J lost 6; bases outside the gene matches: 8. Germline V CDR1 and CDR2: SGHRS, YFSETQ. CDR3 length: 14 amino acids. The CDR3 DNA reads TGCGCCAGCAGCCTCGGACAGGGCAACAATGGCTACACCTTC. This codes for CASSLGQGNNGYTF.

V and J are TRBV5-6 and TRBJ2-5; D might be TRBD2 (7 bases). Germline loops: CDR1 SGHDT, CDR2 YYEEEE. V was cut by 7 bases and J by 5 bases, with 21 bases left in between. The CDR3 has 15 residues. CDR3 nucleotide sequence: TGTGCCAGCTGGGGTTCGCGGGGGCCAGGGGAGACCCAGTACTTC. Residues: CASWGSRGPGETQYF.

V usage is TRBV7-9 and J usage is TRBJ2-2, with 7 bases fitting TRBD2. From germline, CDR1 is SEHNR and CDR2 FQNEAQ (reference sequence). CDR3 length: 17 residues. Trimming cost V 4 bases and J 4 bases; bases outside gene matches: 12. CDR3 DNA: TGTGCCAGCAGCTATGGTACCGGGGGGAGAGGCACCGGGGAGCTGTTTTTT. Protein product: CASSYGTGGRGTGELFF.

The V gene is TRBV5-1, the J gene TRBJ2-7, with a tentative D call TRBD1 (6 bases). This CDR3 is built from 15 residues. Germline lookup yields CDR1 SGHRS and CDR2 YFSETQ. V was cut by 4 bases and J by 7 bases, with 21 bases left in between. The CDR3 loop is CASSLRQASSLEQYF. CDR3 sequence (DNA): TGCGCCAGCAGCCTAAGACAGGCCTCTTCCCTGGAGCAGTACTTC. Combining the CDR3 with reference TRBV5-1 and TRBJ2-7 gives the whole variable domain KAGVTQTPRYLIKTRGQQVTLSCSPISGHRSVSWYQQTPGQGLQFLFEYFSETQRNKGNFPGRFSGRQFSNSRSEMNVSTLELGDSALYLCASSLRQASSLEQYFGPGTRLTVT.

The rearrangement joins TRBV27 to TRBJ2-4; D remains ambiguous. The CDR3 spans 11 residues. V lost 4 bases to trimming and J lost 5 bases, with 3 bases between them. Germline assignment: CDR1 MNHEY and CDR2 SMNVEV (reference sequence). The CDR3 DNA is TGTGCCAGCAGTTCAGAAAACATTCAGTACTTC. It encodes CASSSENIQYF.

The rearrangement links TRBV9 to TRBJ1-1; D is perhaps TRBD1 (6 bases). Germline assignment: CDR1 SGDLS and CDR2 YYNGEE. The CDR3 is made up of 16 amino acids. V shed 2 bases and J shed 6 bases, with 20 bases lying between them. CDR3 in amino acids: CASSVGQSLRGAEAFF. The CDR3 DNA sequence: TGTGCCAGCAGCGTTGGGCAGTCGTTGAGGGGGGCTGAAGCTTTCTTT.

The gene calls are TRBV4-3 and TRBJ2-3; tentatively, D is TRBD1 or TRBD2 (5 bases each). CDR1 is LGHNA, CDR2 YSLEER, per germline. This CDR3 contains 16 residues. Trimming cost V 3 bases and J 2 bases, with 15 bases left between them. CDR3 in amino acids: CASSHGRELNTDTQYF. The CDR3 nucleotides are TGCGCCAGCAGCCACGGCAGGGAGTTAAACACAGATACGCAGTATTTT.

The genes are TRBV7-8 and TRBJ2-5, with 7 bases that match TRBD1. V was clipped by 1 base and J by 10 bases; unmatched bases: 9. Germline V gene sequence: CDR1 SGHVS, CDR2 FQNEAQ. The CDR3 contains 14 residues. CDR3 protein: CASSLDDRAVGQYF. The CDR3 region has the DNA TGTGCCAGCAGCTTAGACGACAGGGCGGTCGGCCAGTACTTC.

The CDR3 loop reads CASSPRGGATDTQYF. The CDR3, as DNA: TGTGCCAGCAGCCCTCGCGGGGGGGCAACAGATACGCAGTATTTT. The chain is built from TRBV9 and TRBJ2-3; 9 positions agree with TRBD2. The CDR3 totals 15 residues. Germline V gene sequence: CDR1 SGDLS, CDR2 YYNGEE. The J segment lost 3 bases and the V segment lost 4 bases, leaving 6 bases of the junction unmatched.

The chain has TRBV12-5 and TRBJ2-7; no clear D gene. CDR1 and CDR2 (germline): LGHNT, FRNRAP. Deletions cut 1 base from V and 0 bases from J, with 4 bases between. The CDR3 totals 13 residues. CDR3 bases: TGTGCTAGTGGTTTGGAAAGCTCCTACGAGCAGTACTTC. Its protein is CASGLESSYEQYF.

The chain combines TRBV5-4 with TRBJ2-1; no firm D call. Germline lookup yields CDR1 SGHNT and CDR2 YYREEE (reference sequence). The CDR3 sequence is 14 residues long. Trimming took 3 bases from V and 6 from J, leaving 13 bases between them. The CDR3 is CASSYGGRVNEQFF. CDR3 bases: TGTGCCAGCAGCTACGGCGGTCGCGTCAATGAGCAGTTCTTC.

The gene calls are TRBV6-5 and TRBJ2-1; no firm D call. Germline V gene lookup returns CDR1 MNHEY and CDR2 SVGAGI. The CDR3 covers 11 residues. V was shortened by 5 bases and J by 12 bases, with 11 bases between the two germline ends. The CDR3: CASSERTGQFF. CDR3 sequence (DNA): TGTGCCAGCAGTGAAAGGACCGGGCAGTTCTTC.

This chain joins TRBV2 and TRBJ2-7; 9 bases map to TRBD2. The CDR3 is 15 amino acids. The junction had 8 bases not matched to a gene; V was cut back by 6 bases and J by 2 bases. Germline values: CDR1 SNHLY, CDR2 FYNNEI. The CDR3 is CASSRESSGAYEQYF. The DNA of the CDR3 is TGTGCCAGCAGCCGAGAGTCTAGCGGGGCCTACGAGCAGTACTTC.

The CDR3 sequence: CASSGAGGDTGELFF. The CDR3 region has the DNA TGTGCCAGCAGTGGTGCGGGGGGGGACACCGGGGAGCTGTTTTTT. This chain connects TRBV6-1 to TRBJ2-2; 9 nucleotides align to TRBD2. The CDR3 has 15 amino acids. J lost 3 bases, V lost 4 bases, and 3 bases had no gene match. Per germline, CDR1 MNHNS and CDR2 SASEGT.

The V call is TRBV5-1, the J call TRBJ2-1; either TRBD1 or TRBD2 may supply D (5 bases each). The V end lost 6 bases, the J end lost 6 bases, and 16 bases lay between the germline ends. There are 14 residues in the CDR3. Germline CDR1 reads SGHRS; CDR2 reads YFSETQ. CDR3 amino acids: CASTLGTGPNEQFF. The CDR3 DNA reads TGCGCCAGCACTCTCGGGACGGGCCCCAATGAGCAGTTCTTC.

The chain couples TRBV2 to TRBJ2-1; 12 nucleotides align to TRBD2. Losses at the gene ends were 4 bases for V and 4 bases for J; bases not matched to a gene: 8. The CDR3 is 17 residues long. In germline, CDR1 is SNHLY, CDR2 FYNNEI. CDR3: CASSGASSGGEYNEQFF. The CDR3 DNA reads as TGTGCCAGCAGTGGGGCGTCTAGCGGGGGGGAGTACAATGAGCAGTTCTTC.

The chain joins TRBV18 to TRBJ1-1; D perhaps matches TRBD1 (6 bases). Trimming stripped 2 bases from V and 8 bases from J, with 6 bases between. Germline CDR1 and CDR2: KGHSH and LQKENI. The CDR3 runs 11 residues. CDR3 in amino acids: CASSPGTEAFF. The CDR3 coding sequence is TGTGCCAGCTCACCAGGGACAGAAGCTTTCTTT.

The CDR3 bases are TGTGCCAGCAGCGTCCTGACAGGGCTTTACAATGAGCAGTTCTTC. Amino acid sequence: CASSVLTGLYNEQFF. The rearrangement links TRBV9 to TRBJ2-1, with 7 bases lining up with TRBD1. The CDR3 has 15 residues. The germline V gene encodes CDR1 SGDLS and CDR2 YYNGEE. J was trimmed by 4 bases and V by 2 bases; bases with no gene match: 6.

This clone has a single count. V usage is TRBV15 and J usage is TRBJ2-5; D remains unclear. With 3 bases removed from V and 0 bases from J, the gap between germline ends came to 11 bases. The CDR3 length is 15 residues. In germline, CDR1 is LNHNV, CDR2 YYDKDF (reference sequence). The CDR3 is CATSRKTRYQETQYF. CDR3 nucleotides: TGTGCCACCAGCAGGAAAACACGGTACCAAGAGACCCAGTACTTC.

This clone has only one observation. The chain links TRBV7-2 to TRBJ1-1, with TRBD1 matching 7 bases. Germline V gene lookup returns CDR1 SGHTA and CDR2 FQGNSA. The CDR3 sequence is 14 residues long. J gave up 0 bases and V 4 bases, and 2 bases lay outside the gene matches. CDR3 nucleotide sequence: TGTGCCAGCAGCTCGGGACAGATGAACACTGAAGCTTTCTTT. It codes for CASSSGQMNTEAFF.

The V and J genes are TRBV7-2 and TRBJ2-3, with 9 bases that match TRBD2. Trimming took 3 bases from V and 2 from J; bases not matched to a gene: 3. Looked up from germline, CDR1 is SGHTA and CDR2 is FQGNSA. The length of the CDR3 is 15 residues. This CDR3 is CASSFSGGHTDTQYF. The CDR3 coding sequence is TGTGCCAGCAGCTTTAGCGGGGGTCACACAGATACGCAGTATTTT.

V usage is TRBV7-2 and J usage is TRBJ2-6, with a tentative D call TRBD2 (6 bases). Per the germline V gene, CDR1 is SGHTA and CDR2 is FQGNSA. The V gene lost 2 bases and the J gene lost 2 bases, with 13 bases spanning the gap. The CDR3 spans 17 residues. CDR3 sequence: CASSLRDFYPGANVLTF. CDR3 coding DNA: TGTGCCAGCAGCTTAAGGGACTTCTATCCTGGGGCCAACGTCCTGACTTTC.

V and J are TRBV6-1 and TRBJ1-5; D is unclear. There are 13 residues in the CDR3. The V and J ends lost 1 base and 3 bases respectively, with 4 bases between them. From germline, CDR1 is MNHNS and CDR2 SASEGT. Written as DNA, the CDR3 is TGTGCCAGCAGTGAAGGGGTCAATCAGCCCCAGCATTTT. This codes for CASSEGVNQPQHF.